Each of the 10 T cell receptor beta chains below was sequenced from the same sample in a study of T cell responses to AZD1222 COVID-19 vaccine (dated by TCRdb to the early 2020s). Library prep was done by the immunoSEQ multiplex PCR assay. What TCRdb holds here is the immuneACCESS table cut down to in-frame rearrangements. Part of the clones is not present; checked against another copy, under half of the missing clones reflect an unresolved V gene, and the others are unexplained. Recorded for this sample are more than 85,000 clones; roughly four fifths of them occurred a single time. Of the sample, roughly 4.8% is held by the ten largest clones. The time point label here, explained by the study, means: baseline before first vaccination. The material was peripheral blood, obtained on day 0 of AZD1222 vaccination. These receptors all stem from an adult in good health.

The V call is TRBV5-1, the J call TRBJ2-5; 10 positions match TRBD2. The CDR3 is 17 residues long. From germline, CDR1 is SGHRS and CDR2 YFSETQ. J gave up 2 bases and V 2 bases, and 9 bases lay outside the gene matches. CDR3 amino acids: CASSLTGTSAIQETQYF. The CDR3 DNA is TGCGCCAGCAGCTTAACCGGGACTAGCGCGATACAAGAGACCCAGTACTTC.

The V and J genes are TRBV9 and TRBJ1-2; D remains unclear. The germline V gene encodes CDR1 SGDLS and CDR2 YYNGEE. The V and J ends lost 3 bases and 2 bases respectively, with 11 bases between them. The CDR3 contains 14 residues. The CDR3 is CASSGGGRNYGYTF. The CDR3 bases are TGTGCCAGCAGCGGCGGAGGGAGAAACTATGGCTACACCTTC.

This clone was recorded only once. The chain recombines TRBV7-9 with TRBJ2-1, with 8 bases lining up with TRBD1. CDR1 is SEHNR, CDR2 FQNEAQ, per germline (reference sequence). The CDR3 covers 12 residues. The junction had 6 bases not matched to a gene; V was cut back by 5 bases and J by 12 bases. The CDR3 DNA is TGTGCCAGCAGCAAAACACAGGGGGGGCAGTTCTTC. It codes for CASSKTQGGQFF.

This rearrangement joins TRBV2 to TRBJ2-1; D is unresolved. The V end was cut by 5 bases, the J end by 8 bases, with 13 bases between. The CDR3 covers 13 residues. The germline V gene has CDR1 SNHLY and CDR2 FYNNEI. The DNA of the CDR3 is TGTGCCAGCAGTTGGGTTAGCTTCCATGAGCAGTTCTTC. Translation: CASSWVSFHEQFF.

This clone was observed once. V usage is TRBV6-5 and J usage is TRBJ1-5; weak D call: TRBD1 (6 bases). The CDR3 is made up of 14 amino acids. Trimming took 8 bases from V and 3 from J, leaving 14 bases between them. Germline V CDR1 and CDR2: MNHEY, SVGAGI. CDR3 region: CASGAGGPNQPQHF. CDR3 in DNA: TGTGCCAGCGGCGCGGGGGGGCCCAATCAGCCCCAGCATTTT.

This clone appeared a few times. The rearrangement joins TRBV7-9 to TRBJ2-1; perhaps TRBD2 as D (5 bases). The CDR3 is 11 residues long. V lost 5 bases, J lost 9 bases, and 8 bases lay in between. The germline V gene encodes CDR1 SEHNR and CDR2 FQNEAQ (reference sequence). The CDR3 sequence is CASSEEGEQFF. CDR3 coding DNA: TGTGCCAGCAGCGAAGAGGGTGAGCAGTTCTTC.

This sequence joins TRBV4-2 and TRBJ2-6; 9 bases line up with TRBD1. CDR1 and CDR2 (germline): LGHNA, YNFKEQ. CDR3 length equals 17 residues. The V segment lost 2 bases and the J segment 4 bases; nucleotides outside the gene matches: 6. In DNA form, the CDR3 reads TGTGCCAGCAGCCAACAGACAGGGGGGGCAGGGGCCAACGTCCTGACTTTC. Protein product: CASSQQTGGAGANVLTF.

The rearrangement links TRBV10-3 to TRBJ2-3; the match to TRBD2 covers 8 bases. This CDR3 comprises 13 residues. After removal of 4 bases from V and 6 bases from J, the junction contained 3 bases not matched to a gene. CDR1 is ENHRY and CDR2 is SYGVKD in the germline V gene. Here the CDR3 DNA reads TGTGCCATCAGTGTATCGGGAGGGGATACGCAGTATTTT. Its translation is CAISVSGGDTQYF.

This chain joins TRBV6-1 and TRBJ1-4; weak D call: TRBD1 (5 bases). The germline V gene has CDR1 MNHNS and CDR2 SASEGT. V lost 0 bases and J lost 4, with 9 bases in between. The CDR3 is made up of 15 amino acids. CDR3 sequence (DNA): TGTGCCAGCAGTGAAGCTAAAAGGGGTAATGAAAAACTGTTTTTT. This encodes CASSEAKRGNEKLFF.

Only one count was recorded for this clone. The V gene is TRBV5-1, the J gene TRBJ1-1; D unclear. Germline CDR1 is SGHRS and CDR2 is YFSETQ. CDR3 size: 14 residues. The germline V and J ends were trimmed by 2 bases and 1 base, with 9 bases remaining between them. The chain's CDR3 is CASSFGRRNTEAFF. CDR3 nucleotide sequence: TGCGCCAGCAGCTTCGGTCGTAGGAACACTGAAGCTTTCTTT.